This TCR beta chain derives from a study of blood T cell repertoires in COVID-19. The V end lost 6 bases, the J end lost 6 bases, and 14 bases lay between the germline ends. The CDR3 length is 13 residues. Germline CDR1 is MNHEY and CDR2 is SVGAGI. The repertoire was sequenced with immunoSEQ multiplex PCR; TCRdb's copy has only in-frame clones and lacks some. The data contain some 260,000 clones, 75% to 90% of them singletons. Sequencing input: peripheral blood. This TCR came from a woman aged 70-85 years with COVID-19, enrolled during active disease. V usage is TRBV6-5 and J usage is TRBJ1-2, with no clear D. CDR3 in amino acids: CASRRGVEDGYTF. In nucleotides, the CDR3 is TGTGCCAGCAGGCGCGGGGTAGAGGATGGCTACACCTTC.